This paragraph covers one T cell receptor (beta chain) sequence. The data stem from a study of blood T cell repertoires in COVID-19. Study context: The United States, Italy and Spain were the sources of the acute and convalescent COVID-19 samples. PBMCs, B-cell-depleted T cells, or T cells were the source of the cDNA or gDNA that made up the material.

Original processing notes: By means of reference gene primer amplification, nucleated cell counts were estimated. Only in-frame clones appear in the TCRdb table, and some are missing; sequencing was by immunoSEQ multiplex PCR. Clonal size and the V and J genes are those of that table, whereas D and trimming came from the DNA. The sample lists under 250,000 clones, roughly four fifths occurring once. Deletions cut 5 bases from V and 8 bases from J, with 12 bases between. Germline V gene sequence: CDR1 MNHNY, CDR2 SVGAGI (reference sequence). The CDR3 sequence is 13 residues long. Sequenced sample: peripheral blood. The gene calls are TRBV6-6 and TRBJ2-2; the D is unclear. The clonotype comes from a young man who had recovered from COVID-19. In DNA, the CDR3 is TGTGCCAGCAGTACCCAGAGGTGGGGGGAGCTGTTTTTT. Translating it yields CASSTQRWGELFF.